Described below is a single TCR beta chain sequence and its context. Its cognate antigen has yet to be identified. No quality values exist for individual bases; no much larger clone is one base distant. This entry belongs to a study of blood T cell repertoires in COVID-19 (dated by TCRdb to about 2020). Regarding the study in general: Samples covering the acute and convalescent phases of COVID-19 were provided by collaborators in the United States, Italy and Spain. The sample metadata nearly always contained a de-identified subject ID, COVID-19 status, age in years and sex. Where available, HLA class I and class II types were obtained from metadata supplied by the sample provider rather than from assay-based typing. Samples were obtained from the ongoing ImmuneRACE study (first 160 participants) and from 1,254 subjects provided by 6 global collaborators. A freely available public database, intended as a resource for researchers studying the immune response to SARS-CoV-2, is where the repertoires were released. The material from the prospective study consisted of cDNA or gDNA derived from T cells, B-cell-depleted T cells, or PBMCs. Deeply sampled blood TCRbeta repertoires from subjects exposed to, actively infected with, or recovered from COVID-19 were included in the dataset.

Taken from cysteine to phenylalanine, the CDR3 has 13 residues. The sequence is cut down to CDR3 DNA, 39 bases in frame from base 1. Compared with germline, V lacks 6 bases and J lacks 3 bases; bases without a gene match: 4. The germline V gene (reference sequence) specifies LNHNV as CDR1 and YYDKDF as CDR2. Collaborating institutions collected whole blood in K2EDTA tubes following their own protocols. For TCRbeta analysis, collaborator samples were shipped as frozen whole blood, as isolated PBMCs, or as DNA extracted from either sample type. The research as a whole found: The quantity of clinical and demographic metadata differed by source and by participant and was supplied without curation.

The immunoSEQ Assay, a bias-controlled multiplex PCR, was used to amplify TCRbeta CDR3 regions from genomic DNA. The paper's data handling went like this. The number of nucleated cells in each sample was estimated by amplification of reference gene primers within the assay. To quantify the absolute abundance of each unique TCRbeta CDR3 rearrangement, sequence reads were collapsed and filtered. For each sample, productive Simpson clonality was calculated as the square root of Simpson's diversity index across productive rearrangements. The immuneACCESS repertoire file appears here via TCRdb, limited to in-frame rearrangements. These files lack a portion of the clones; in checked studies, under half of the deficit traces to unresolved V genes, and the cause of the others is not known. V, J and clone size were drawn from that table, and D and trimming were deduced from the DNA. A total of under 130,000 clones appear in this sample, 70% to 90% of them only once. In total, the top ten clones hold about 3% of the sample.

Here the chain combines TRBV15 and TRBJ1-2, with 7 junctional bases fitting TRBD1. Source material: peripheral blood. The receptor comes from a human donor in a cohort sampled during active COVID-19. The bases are TGTGCCACCAGGACAGGGAACTACTATGGCTACACCTTC. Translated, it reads CATRTGNYYGYTF.